The 23 T cell receptor beta chains reported below all come from one sample, sequenced in a study of T cells in Graves' hyperthyroidism and ophthalmopathy. From RNA transcripts, TCR beta CDR3 regions were amplified. Primed by the HTBI set, a first-round RT-PCR was run on the TCR CDR3. Via MiXCR, TCRdb re-called the multiplex PCR reads, giving one row per CDR3 protein. Of around 400,000 distinct CDR3 sequences detected, less than 15% appear once; the ten largest clones hold roughly 9.2%. Sequencing was done on a sample of blood. The receptors were sampled from a woman aged 18 to 35 with Graves' hyperthyroidism.

The table lists this clonotype with many counts. The rearrangement links TRBV30 to TRBJ2-2; a weak D match, TRBD1 (6 bases). Trimming left V 0 bases short and J 0 bases short, with 8 bases between. CDR3 size: 15 residues. Germline values: CDR1 GTSNPN, CDR2 SVGIG (reference sequence). This CDR3 is CAWSVGGANTGELFF. The CDR3 region has the DNA TGTGCCTGGAGTGTTGGGGGCGCGAACACCGGGGAGCTGTTTTTT.

This clonotype appeared a few times. The rearrangement uses TRBV14 and TRBJ1-5; no definite D call. This CDR3 contains 13 residues. Germline CDR1 SGHDN, CDR2 FVKESK. V shed 2 bases and J shed 7 bases, with 9 bases lying between them. Here the CDR3 DNA reads TGTGCCAGCAGCCAATTTTCGGGCCAGCCCCAGCATTTT. Protein: CASSQFSGQPQHF.

This clonotype has a count of ten or more. The gene calls are TRBV20-1 and TRBJ1-5, with D perhaps TRBD1 (6 bases). The CDR3 sequence is 16 residues long. Germline lookup yields CDR1 DFQATT and CDR2 SNEGSKA (reference sequence). The ends were cut back, 3 bases at V and 4 bases at J, with 19 bases in the middle. The DNA for the CDR3 is TGCAGTGCTAGGCCCCCCCTTGTAGGGGGTAATCAGCCCCAGCATTTT. Encoded protein: CSARPPLVGGNQPQHF.

The chain joins TRBV9 to TRBJ2-7; TRBD2 matches 11 bases. The length of the CDR3 is 18 residues. J was trimmed by 0 bases and V by 2 bases; bases with no gene match: 10. Per germline, CDR1 SGDLS and CDR2 YYNGEE. This CDR3 is CASSVGLAGGTFSYEQYF. The CDR3 DNA reads as TGTGCCAGCAGCGTGGGGCTAGCGGGGGGCACTTTCTCCTACGAGCAGTACTTC. The variable domain in full, completed from reference TRBV9 and TRBJ2-7, reads DSGVTQTPKHLITATGQRVTLRCSPRSGDLSVYWYQQSLDQGLQFLIQYYNGEERAKGNILERFSAQQFPDLHSELNLSSLELGDSALYFCASSVGLAGGTFSYEQYFGPGTRLTVT.

The CDR3 spells CASSPAGLGPGNEQYF. The CDR3 DNA follows: TGCGCCAGCAGCCCAGCAGGGTTAGGGCCCGGGAACGAGCAGTACTTC. The rearrangement joins TRBV4-1 to TRBJ2-7; TRBD1 or TRBD2 may be the D gene (5 bases each). Germline lookup yields CDR1 MGHRA and CDR2 YSYEKL. Trimming left V 4 bases short and J 5 bases short, with 21 bases between. This CDR3 is 16 amino acids long.

This clonotype has at least ten counts. The V gene is TRBV29-1, the J gene TRBJ2-3; no clear D. The length of the CDR3 is 9 residues. Looked up from germline, CDR1 is SQVTM and CDR2 is ANQGSEA. The CDR3 region has the DNA TGCACCGACACAGATACGCAGTATTTT. Translation: CTDTDTQYF.

This clonotype showed up many times. The chain combines TRBV18 with TRBJ2-3; 12 positions agree with TRBD2. CDR1 and CDR2 (germline): KGHSH, LQKENI. The ends lost 2 bases at V and 4 bases at J; junction bases unmatched: 4. This CDR3 is built from 16 residues. The CDR3, as DNA: TGTGCCAGCTCACCATGGCTAGCGGGAGGGGCAGATACGCAGTATTTT. Protein: CASSPWLAGGADTQYF.

The chain combines TRBV6-5 with TRBJ2-7, with no clear D. The CDR3 extends over 11 amino acids. The ends were cut back, 1 base at V and 7 bases at J, with 5 bases in the middle. Per the germline V gene, CDR1 is MNHEY and CDR2 is SVGAGI. CDR3: CASSYLGEQYF. The CDR3 region has the DNA TGTGCCAGCAGTTACTTGGGGGAGCAGTACTTC.

This clonotype was picked up many times. This rearrangement joins TRBV20-1 to TRBJ2-3; TRBD2 matches 9 bases. CDR3 length: 18 residues. Per the germline V gene, CDR1 is DFQATT and CDR2 is SNEGSKA (reference sequence). Trimming at V came to 3 bases and at J to 0 bases, leaving 13 bases not matched to a gene. Here the CDR3 reads CSASGGWASGISTDTQYF. In nucleotides, the CDR3 is TGCAGTGCTAGTGGGGGTTGGGCTAGCGGGATCAGCACAGATACGCAGTATTTT.

This clonotype was seen at least ten times. In nucleotides, the CDR3 is TGTGCCAGCAGCCAAGAGGGACAGGTGAACACTGAAGCTTTCTTT. This sequence encodes CASSQEGQVNTEAFF. The chain recombines TRBV4-2 with TRBJ1-1, with 8 bases matching TRBD1. V lost 0 bases, J lost 0 bases, and 0 bases stayed unmatched. CDR1 LGHNA and CDR2 YNFKEQ come from the germline V gene. The CDR3 contains 15 residues.

V usage is TRBV2 and J usage is TRBJ2-5; possibly TRBD1 for D (6 bases). Germline V gene data show CDR1 as SNHLY and CDR2 as FYNNEI. V lost 5 bases and J lost 13, with 17 bases in between. This CDR3 comprises 12 residues. The CDR3 here is CASSSTQQGRYF. As DNA, the CDR3 is TGTGCCAGCAGTTCAACTCAACAGGGACGGTACTTC.

The sample holds a few counts of this clonotype. The V call is TRBV4-3, the J call TRBJ2-5; D might be TRBD1 or TRBD2, each matching 5 bases. This CDR3 has 17 amino acids. The germline CDR1 and CDR2 sequences are LGHNA and YSLEER. The V and J ends lost 0 bases and 5 bases respectively, with 19 bases between them. In DNA form, the CDR3 reads TGCGCCAGCAGCCAAGACCGAGGGACCCGAGGTCGGGAGACCCAGTACTTC. Its translation: CASSQDRGTRGRETQYF.

This clonotype appeared a few times. CDR3 nucleotide sequence: TGTGCCAGCAGCGCTAGAGGGGGGACGCTGAGTGAAAAACTGTTTTTT. Translated, it gives CASSARGGTLSEKLFF. The chain is built from TRBV9 and TRBJ1-4, with a weak D call TRBD1 (6 bases). The CDR3 is 16 amino acids. Germline lookup yields CDR1 SGDLS and CDR2 YYNGEE. V lost 3 bases to trimming and J lost 7 bases, with 19 bases between them.

Ten or more counts support this clonotype. The chain links TRBV28 to TRBJ1-1; D gene unclear. The germline V gene encodes CDR1 MDHEN and CDR2 SYDVKM. The CDR3 runs to 15 residues. V lost 3 bases and J lost 0, with 11 bases in between. CDR3 sequence (DNA): TGTGCCAGCAGTTTTATTGCAGTTATGAACACTGAAGCTTTCTTT. Translated: CASSFIAVMNTEAFF.

The gene calls are TRBV19 and TRBJ2-5, with D possibly being TRBD1 or TRBD2 (5 bases each). CDR3 length equals 15 residues. Germline assignment: CDR1 LNHDA and CDR2 SQIVND (reference sequence). Trimming left V 2 bases short and J 5 bases short, with 15 bases between. This CDR3 reads CASSISRGVGETQYF. In DNA, the CDR3 is TGTGCCAGTAGTATAAGTAGAGGGGTGGGGGAGACCCAGTACTTC.

There are many counts of this clonotype. The chain employs TRBV28 and TRBJ2-1; D remains ambiguous. This CDR3 contains 12 residues. From germline, CDR1 is MDHEN and CDR2 SYDVKM. Trimming cost V 6 bases and J 7 bases, with 10 bases left between them. DNA for the CDR3: TGTGCCAGCAGCTCCCTAGGGAATGAGCAGTTCTTC. As protein: CASSSLGNEQFF.

This clonotype was seen ten or more times. The rearrangement uses TRBV11-2 and TRBJ1-1; TRBD1 might be the D (6 bases). V dropped 1 base and J dropped 4 bases, with 10 bases sitting between them. The germline V gene has CDR1 SGHAT and CDR2 FQNNGV. The CDR3 length is 14 residues. CDR3 DNA: TGTGCCAGCAGCTTAGGGGACAAGTTCACTGAAGCTTTCTTT. This translates into CASSLGDKFTEAFF.

This clonotype was seen many times. This chain connects TRBV12-3 or TRBV12-4 to TRBJ2-1; the D is unclear. The CDR3 runs to 14 residues. Trimming left V 6 bases short and J 3 bases short, with 12 bases between. Here the CDR3 DNA reads TGTGCCAGCAGGGCCCTCGGGTTCTACAATGAGCAGTTCTTC. Translated: CASRALGFYNEQFF.

The rearrangement uses TRBV5-6 and TRBJ1-2, with D tentatively TRBD1 (6 bases). Trimming removed 0 bases at V and 8 bases at J, with 14 bases between. The CDR3 loop spans 14 amino acids. Germline-derived CDR1 and CDR2 are SGHDT and YYEEEE. CDR3 nucleotides: TGTGCCAGCAGCTTGGGACAGGCCTCTGGGGGCTACACCTTC. Encoded protein: CASSLGQASGGYTF.

The chain uses TRBV18 and TRBJ2-7, with D perhaps TRBD2 (6 bases). Germline lookup yields CDR1 KGHSH and CDR2 LQKENI. V lost 3 bases to trimming and J lost 2 bases, with 14 bases between them. The CDR3 is made up of 15 amino acids. The CDR3 loop reads CASSPGGSATYEQYF. As DNA, the CDR3 is TGTGCCAGCTCACCGGGGGGTTCCGCTACCTACGAGCAGTACTTC. Looking up the rest from reference TRBV18 and TRBJ2-7 gives the full variable domain: NAGVMQNPRHLVRRRGQEARLRCSPMKGHSHVYWYRQLPEEGLKFMVYLQKENIIDESGMPKERFSAEFPKEGPSILRIQQVVRGDSAAYFCASSPGGSATYEQYFGPGTRLTVT.

This clonotype has at least ten counts. V is TRBV20-1 and J is TRBJ2-3; 9 positions match TRBD2. Germline V gene sequence: CDR1 DFQATT, CDR2 SNEGSKA (reference sequence). The junction had 8 bases not matched to a gene; V was cut back by 0 bases and J by 4 bases. There are 16 residues in the CDR3. CDR3 coding DNA: TGCAGTGCTAGAGATCCTTTTAGCGGGGGACCAGATACGCAGTATTTT. This gives the protein CSARDPFSGGPDTQYF.

V and J are TRBV12-3 or TRBV12-4 and TRBJ1-3; D call uncertain. The CDR3 covers 12 residues. V lost 6 bases to trimming and J lost 2 bases, with 5 bases between them. The CDR3: CASRAPGNTIYF. CDR3 nucleotide sequence: TGTGCCAGCAGGGCCCCTGGAAACACCATATATTTT.

A word on this clonotype: One end of the junction fails to match germline, which may point to a read error. DNA of the CDR3: TGCGCCAACAGCCTAGGACACCATTCTAACACTGAAGCTTTCTTT. Its protein is CANSLGHHSNTEAFF. The chain combines TRBV5-1 with TRBJ1-1; D possibly corresponds to TRBD1 (5 bases). Germline values: CDR1 SGHRS, CDR2 YFSETQ. This CDR3 has 15 amino acids.